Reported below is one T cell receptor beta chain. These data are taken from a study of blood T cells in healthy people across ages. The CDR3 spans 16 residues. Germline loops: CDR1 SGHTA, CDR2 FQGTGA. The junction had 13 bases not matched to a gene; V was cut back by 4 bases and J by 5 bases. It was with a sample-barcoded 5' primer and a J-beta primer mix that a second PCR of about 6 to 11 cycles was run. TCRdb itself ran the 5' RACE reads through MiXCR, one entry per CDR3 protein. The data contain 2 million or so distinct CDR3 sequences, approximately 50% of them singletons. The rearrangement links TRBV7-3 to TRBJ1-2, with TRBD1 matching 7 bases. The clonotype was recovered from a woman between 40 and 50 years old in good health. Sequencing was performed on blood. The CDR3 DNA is TGTGCCAGCAGCTACCCCGCTCACAGGGGCGGGTATGGCTACACCTTC. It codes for CASSYPAHRGGYGYTF.